The entry below gives a single T cell receptor (beta chain) sequence along with its context. This clonotype was detected many times. The antigen it recognizes is unknown. Qualities for individual bases were not recorded, and no much larger clone is one base off. The library was built by means of 5' RACE. The sequencing machine was a NextSeq 500. Unique molecular identifiers were attached to individual cDNA molecules in the TCR library protocol so that sequencing error and PCR bias could be corrected. Both TCR alpha and beta chains were sequenced, and tight co-correlation was observed between alpha and beta sequence abundances in each sample. Processing in the source paper ran as follows. Decombinator V4 was used to annotate the V gene, J gene and CDR3 of the TCR sequences. Expanded TCRs were defined as changing significantly between any two time points under a Poisson model with p below 0.0001. Abundances of TCRs were expressed as counts per million after normalisation to the total number of TCRs sequenced in each sample. TRAV1-2 paired with TRAJ12, TRAJ20 or TRAJ33 defined MAIT TCRs, while TRAV10 paired with TRAJ18 defined iNKT TCRs. VDJdb, accessed 1 November 2021, was searched for CMV, EBV and SARS-CoV-2 annotated TCRs, with TCRs annotated for multiple antigens excluded. The raw public reads went through TCRdb reprocessing: fastp at Q25, MiXCR clone calling, in-frame beta chains kept. Rows with one shared CDR3 protein collapse into an entry with the most common genes and DNA. Here the V and J calls rest on TCRdb's processing, not on the authors' analysis. The sample records about 83,000 distinct CDR3 sequences, 9% to 15% of which are singletons. Just over 6.5% of the sample comes from the top ten.

Set within a cohort of healthcare workers in London, UK, this nested case-control study involved weekly PCR testing of nasopharyngeal swabs along with blood sampling. Healthcare workers were recruited during the week of the UK lockdown, between 23 and 31 March 2020, and followed weekly for up to roughly 15 weeks. This specimen comes from a study of early T cells in non-severe SARS-CoV-2 infection (dated by TCRdb to about 2021). Some background on the complete study: Bulk RNA from unsorted whole blood was used for TCR sequencing, so alpha and beta chains could not be paired. The full study reports these points: VDJdb matching was skewed toward anti-spike CD8 responses and likely underestimated virus-specific expansions, missing private and CD4 specificities.

The CDR3 spans 16 residues, from the cysteine through the phenylalanine. Just the 48-base CDR3 DNA is kept, in frame starting at base 1. Trimming leaves V shorter by 5 bases and J shorter by 4 bases, with the junction holding 12 bases beyond the gene matches. Via the germline V gene, CDR1 is SGHAT and CDR2 FQNNGV. Sequencing was carried out using whole blood. The chain was built from TRBV11-2 and TRBJ1-2, and TRBD1 matches 8 of the central bases. The TCR sequence derives from an adult who was a healthcare worker with PCR-confirmed SARS-CoV-2 infection or an uninfected control (not recorded which). The CDR3 protein: CASSPRQGPGSYGYTF. Read as DNA, the sequence is TGTGCCAGCAGCCCACGACAGGGGCCCGGGAGCTATGGCTACACCTTC. With all but the CDR3 taken from the reference TRBV11-2 and TRBJ1-2 genes, the full variable domain is: EAGVAQSPRYKIIEKRQSVAFWCNPISGHATLYWYQQILGQGPKLLIQFQNNGVVDDSQLPKDRFSAERLKGVDSTLKIQPAKLEDSAVYLCASSPRQGPGSYGYTFGSGTRLTVV.